The 23 T cell receptor beta chains presented below share a single source sample, sequenced in a study of long-term antiretroviral therapy in people with HIV. Survey-level immunoSEQ v3.0 assays were run. The table came from immunoSEQ multiplex PCR; TCRdb's copy has only in-frame clones and leaves some out. Counted here are some 18,000 clones, 80% occurring once; the ten biggest clones make up 4.5%. The sample here was unsorted PBMCs, taken 0.1 years before starting antiretroviral therapy. The receptors were sampled from a man between 18 and 35 years old with HIV.

The rearrangement uses TRBV27 and TRBJ2-1; D is uncertain. The CDR3 has 16 amino acids. Germline V lookup: CDR1 MNHEY, CDR2 SMNVEV (reference sequence). The V and J ends lost 4 bases and 3 bases respectively, with 16 bases between them. For the CDR3, the DNA is TGTGCCAGCAGTTCCCTTCTCAGTATTCTCTACAATGAGCAGTTCTTC. Its translation: CASSSLLSILYNEQFF.

This CDR3 reads CASSIPFEKLFF. CDR3 sequence (DNA): TGTGCCAGTAGTATCCCCTTCGAAAAACTGTTTTTT. The chain carries TRBV19 and TRBJ1-4; D unresolved. This CDR3 has 12 residues. Trimming shortened V by 3 bases and J by 8 bases, and 7 bases separated the two germline ends. The V gene's germline CDR1 is LNHDA and CDR2 SQIVND (reference sequence). Complete variable domain (other parts from reference TRBV19 and TRBJ1-4): DGGITQSPKYLFRKEGQNVTLSCEQNLNHDAMYWYRQDPGQGLRLIYYSQIVNDFQKGDIAEGYSVSREKKESFPLTVTSAQKNPTAFYLCASSIPFEKLFFGSGTQLSVL.

V and J are TRBV15 and TRBJ2-3; TRBD2 agrees at 9 bases. Looked up from germline, CDR1 is LNHNV and CDR2 is YYDKDF (reference sequence). The CDR3 runs to 17 residues. V trimming: 1 base; J trimming: 4 bases; junction bases outside the gene matches: 9. The CDR3 nucleotides read TGTGCCACCAGCAGAGGTGGTGGGACTAGCAATTCAGATACGCAGTATTTT. It yields the protein CATSRGGGTSNSDTQYF.

A few counts support this clone. This chain uses TRBV4-2 with TRBJ1-2; D not certain. This CDR3 comprises 12 residues. CDR1 is LGHNA and CDR2 is YNFKEQ in the germline V gene. V lost 1 base to trimming and J lost 5 bases, with 5 bases between them. The CDR3 nucleotides are TGTGCCAGCAGCCAAGGGGTTTATGGCTACACCTTC. Protein sequence: CASSQGVYGYTF.

V is TRBV27 and J is TRBJ1-2; TRBD1 matches at 7 bases. The germline V gene encodes CDR1 MNHEY and CDR2 SMNVEV (reference sequence). CDR3 length: 15 residues. V shed 4 bases and J 8 bases; nucleotides not matched to a gene: 13. The CDR3 DNA reads as TGTGCCAGCAGTTCCTTCAGGGGGGCTTCCTGGGGCTACACCTTC. It codes for CASSSFRGASWGYTF.

This chain connects TRBV5-6 to TRBJ1-1; D call uncertain. This CDR3 has 14 amino acids. The germline gives CDR1 SGHDT, CDR2 YYEEEE. Trimming shortened V by 4 bases and J by 1 base, and 11 bases separated the two germline ends. The CDR3 region has the DNA TGTGCCAGCAGCCCCGGGCCCCGGAACACTGAAGCTTTCTTT. This gives the protein CASSPGPRNTEAFF. Looking up the rest from reference TRBV5-6 and TRBJ1-1 gives the full variable domain: DAGVTQSPTHLIKTRGQQVTLRCSPKSGHDTVSWYQQALGQGPQFIFQYYEEEERQRGNFPDRFSGHQFPNYSSELNVNALLLGDSALYLCASSPGPRNTEAFFGQGTRLTVV.

V gene TRBV19 combines with J gene TRBJ1-3, with 8 positions matching TRBD1. Germline CDR1 LNHDA, CDR2 SQIVND (reference sequence). The CDR3 is 15 residues long. J was trimmed by 4 bases and V by 9 bases; bases with no gene match: 11. CDR3 nucleotide sequence: TGTGCCAGCAGTCCTTCAGGGGGCGAAGGAAACACCATATATTTT. It is translated as CASSPSGGEGNTIYF.

This rearrangement joins TRBV7-9 to TRBJ2-5; 11 nucleotides line up with TRBD1. The J segment lost 3 bases and the V segment lost 5 bases, leaving 11 bases of the junction unmatched. Germline V lookup: CDR1 SEHNR, CDR2 FQNEAQ (reference sequence). This CDR3 region has 17 residues. Here the CDR3 reads CASSLQGQGVFKETQYF. CDR3 nucleotide sequence: TGTGCCAGCAGCCTACAGGGACAGGGGGTGTTTAAAGAGACCCAGTACTTC.

This rearrangement joins TRBV19 to TRBJ2-5, with 7 bases lining up with TRBD2. The CDR3 covers 13 residues. Trimming removed 5 bases from V and 5 bases from J; junction bases left unmatched: 5. Germline-derived CDR1 and CDR2 are LNHDA and SQIVND (reference sequence). The CDR3 loop reads CASSLGRWETQYF. CDR3 nucleotides: TGTGCCAGTAGTCTCGGGAGGTGGGAGACCCAGTACTTC.

The chain uses TRBV2 and TRBJ2-3; no definite D call. Trimming stripped 3 bases from V and 0 bases from J, with 7 bases between. CDR1 is SNHLY, CDR2 FYNNEI, per germline. There are 14 residues in the CDR3. CDR3 nucleotides: TGTGCCAGCAGTGACGTAATGAGCACAGATACGCAGTATTTT. Residues: CASSDVMSTDTQYF.

The rearrangement uses TRBV6-5 and TRBJ1-2, with D uncertain. The CDR3 length is 14 residues. Trimming took 6 bases from V and 4 from J, leaving 15 bases between them. CDR1 MNHEY and CDR2 SVGAGI come from the germline V gene. CDR3 DNA: TGTGCCAGCAGCCCGGATTTTAGGTTCTATGGCTACACCTTC. It yields the protein CASSPDFRFYGYTF.

The CDR3 loop reads CASSLGQGLYGYTF. For the CDR3, the DNA is TGTGCCAGCAGCTTAGGACAGGGGCTCTATGGCTACACCTTC. The chain carries TRBV7-2 and TRBJ1-2; TRBD1 aligns across 8 bases. Germline V gives CDR1 SGHTA, CDR2 FQGNSA. J gave up 4 bases and V 1 base, and 2 bases lay outside the gene matches. The CDR3 consists of 14 residues.

The J gene is TRBJ2-3, the V gene TRBV7-2; D is unresolved. V was clipped by 3 bases and J by 4 bases, with 5 bases between them. The length of the CDR3 is 12 residues. The germline gives CDR1 SGHTA, CDR2 FQGNSA. The CDR3 sequence: CASSFRADTQYF. The CDR3 bases are TGTGCCAGCAGCTTTCGGGCAGATACGCAGTATTTT.

V and J are TRBV18 and TRBJ1-1; D is unclear. Germline V lookup: CDR1 KGHSH, CDR2 LQKENI. Trimming shortened V by 3 bases and J by 4 bases, and 6 bases separated the two germline ends. This CDR3 comprises 12 residues. The CDR3 DNA is TGTGCCAGCTCACCCCAATTCACTGAAGCTTTCTTT. It yields the protein CASSPQFTEAFF.

The rearrangement links TRBV29-1 to TRBJ2-5, with D perhaps assigned TRBD1 or TRBD2 (5 bases each). The CDR3 has 13 amino acids. The germline V gene encodes CDR1 SQVTM and CDR2 ANQGSEA. The ends were cut back, 7 bases at V and 3 bases at J, with 15 bases in the middle. This CDR3 is CSAVLEGKETQYF. The DNA for the CDR3 is TGCAGCGCCGTCCTAGAGGGGAAAGAGACCCAGTACTTC.

The chain joins TRBV10-3 to TRBJ2-7; TRBD2 agrees at 7 bases. The ends lost 4 bases at V and 3 bases at J; junction bases unmatched: 3. This CDR3 region has 13 residues. Germline CDR1 reads ENHRY; CDR2 reads SYGVKD. The CDR3 DNA is TGTGCCATCAGTGTAGCTAGCGGCTACGAGCAGTACTTC. It codes for CAISVASGYEQYF.

This chain uses TRBV5-1 with TRBJ2-1, with TRBD1 matching 9 bases. Trimming cost V 5 bases and J 6 bases; bases outside gene matches: 9. Germline CDR1 SGHRS, CDR2 YFSETQ. This CDR3 is built from 15 residues. The CDR3 DNA follows: TGCGCCAGCAGGGCCCGGACAGGGGACTTCAATGAGCAGTTCTTC. This sequence encodes CASRARTGDFNEQFF.

The rearrangement joins TRBV27 to TRBJ2-1; 10 bases are a match to TRBD1. CDR3 length: 19 amino acids. Trimming at V came to 1 base and at J to 7 bases, leaving 16 bases not matched to a gene. Per the germline V gene, CDR1 is MNHEY and CDR2 is SMNVEV (reference sequence). The CDR3 bases are TGTGCCAGCAGTTTATGGGTGTCGGCCGGACAGGGGGTAAGAAATGAGCAGTTCTTC. Translated: CASSLWVSAGQGVRNEQFF.

This clone was recorded once. The rearrangement uses TRBV7-2 and TRBJ2-7; D is perhaps TRBD1 (5 bases). Germline V gene lookup returns CDR1 SGHTA and CDR2 FQGNSA. V was cut by 0 bases and J by 3 bases, with 6 bases left in between. The CDR3 is made up of 13 amino acids. The CDR3 nucleotides read TGTGCCAGCAGCTTAGCCAGGGTCTACGAGCAGTACTTC. Amino acids: CASSLARVYEQYF.

This chain uses TRBV4-1 with TRBJ1-1, with D maybe TRBD1 (6 bases). This CDR3 region has 15 residues. Germline V gene sequence: CDR1 MGHRA, CDR2 YSYEKL. V gave up 0 bases and J gave up 5 bases, with 13 bases separating them. CDR3 region: CASSQDLGAITEAFF. Here the CDR3 DNA reads TGCGCCAGCAGCCAAGACCTGGGGGCAATAACTGAAGCTTTCTTT.

This chain links TRBV6-1 with TRBJ2-4; D may correspond to TRBD1 or TRBD2 (6 bases each). V was clipped by 6 bases and J by 0 bases, with 9 bases between them. The germline V gene encodes CDR1 MNHNS and CDR2 SASEGT. The CDR3 extends over 14 amino acids. The CDR3 sequence: CASRRGEAKNIQYF. CDR3 nucleotide sequence: TGTGCCAGCAGGAGGGGGGAAGCCAAAAACATTCAGTACTTC.

The rearrangement links TRBV11-2 to TRBJ2-3; D gene uncertain. V shed 5 bases and J shed 1 base, with 13 bases lying between them. Germline CDR1 SGHAT, CDR2 FQNNGV. The CDR3 covers 15 residues. The CDR3: CASSPYTRRTDTQYF. In DNA, the CDR3 is TGTGCCAGCAGCCCGTACACCCGCCGCACAGATACGCAGTATTTT.

This clone is a singleton in its sample. V and J are TRBV29-1 and TRBJ1-1, with 7 bases aligning to TRBD1. The V segment lost 4 bases and the J segment 6 bases; nucleotides outside the gene matches: 8. The CDR3 spans 13 residues. Per the germline V gene, CDR1 is SQVTM and CDR2 is ANQGSEA. The DNA of the CDR3 is TGCAGCGTTGGCCTTAAGGGGGCGGCTGAAGCTTTCTTT. Its translation: CSVGLKGAAEAFF.